Here is one TCR beta chain with its context. Trimming took off 3 bases at V and 2 bases at J, with 8 bases between the two ends. The CDR3 is 14 residues long. The germline V gene encodes CDR1 LNHDA and CDR2 SQIVND (reference sequence). This record belongs to a study of blood T cell repertoires in COVID-19. The overall study: Material from acute and convalescent COVID-19 was sourced from the United States, Italy and Spain. Sample material is recorded as cDNA or gDNA derived from T cells, B-cell-depleted T cells, or PBMCs.

The assay was immunoSEQ multiplex PCR, and TCRdb's table has in-frame clones only and misses some. The sample holds approximately 120,000 clones, roughly 79% seen once. V and J are TRBV19 and TRBJ1-5; D is uncertain. The sequence was collected from a human donor in a cohort sampled during active COVID-19. The sequenced sample was peripheral blood. The DNA of the CDR3 is TGTGCCAGTAGTATGGCACATCGCAATCAGCCCCAGCATTTT. Translated: CASSMAHRNQPQHF.